A single sample is the source of the 21 T cell receptor beta chains below, sequenced in a study of blood T cell repertoires in COVID-19 (TCRdb year 2020). Preparation of the library involved the immunoSEQ multiplex PCR assay. In its TCRdb copy, this immuneACCESS table keeps in-frame sequences only and misses some clones. Where compared with another copy, unresolved V genes explain less than half of these, and the others have no known cause. For this sample the table gives 250,000 or so clones, of which about 80% were detected only once. The leading ten clones occupy about 3.4% of the sample. The sample taken for sequencing was PBMCs or T cells enriched from blood (not recorded which). The receptors originated from a middle-aged man who had recovered from COVID-19.

The chain employs TRBV18 and TRBJ1-1, with D possibly being TRBD1 (5 bases). Germline V gene data show CDR1 as KGHSH and CDR2 as LQKENI. The CDR3 spans 14 residues. Trimming pared 6 bases from V and 3 bases from J, leaving 14 bases between. CDR3 in DNA: TGTGCCAGCTCCGTCGGGGGAGGGTACACTGAAGCTTTCTTT. It specifies CASSVGGGYTEAFF.

This chain uses TRBV11-2 with TRBJ1-6; 7 nucleotides align to TRBD1. With 3 bases clipped from V and 8 bases from J, the junction kept 13 bases outside the gene matches. CDR1 is SGHAT and CDR2 is FQNNGV in the germline V gene. CDR3 length equals 17 residues. CDR3 sequence reads: CASSFGAQGWGDSPLHF. The DNA for the CDR3 is TGTGCCAGCAGCTTCGGTGCACAGGGGTGGGGGGATTCACCCCTCCACTTT.

CDR3 DNA sequence: TGTGCCAGTAGTGACTCCGGGACACCTAGCAATCAGCCCCAGCATTTT. It is translated as CASSDSGTPSNQPQHF. The V gene is TRBV19, the J gene TRBJ1-5, with D perhaps matching TRBD1 (6 bases). With 5 bases removed from V and 0 bases from J, the gap between germline ends came to 14 bases. The CDR3 sequence is 16 residues long. Germline CDR1 is LNHDA and CDR2 is SQIVND (reference sequence).

This chain links TRBV5-1 with TRBJ1-2; 9 bases agree with TRBD1. The germline V gene encodes CDR1 SGHRS and CDR2 YFSETQ. The CDR3 covers 14 residues. J lost 7 bases, V lost 3 bases, and 7 bases had no gene match. CDR3 loop: CASSSGQGEIGYTF. CDR3 DNA: TGCGCCAGCAGCTCGGGACAGGGAGAAATTGGCTACACCTTC. The full variable domain, in which reference TRBV5-1 and TRBJ1-2 provide the parts outside the CDR3, is KAGVTQTPRYLIKTRGQQVTLSCSPISGHRSVSWYQQTPGQGLQFLFEYFSETQRNKGNFPGRFSGRQFSNSRSEMNVSTLELGDSALYLCASSSGQGEIGYTFGSGTRLTVV.

The gene calls are TRBV9 and TRBJ1-1, with D possibly TRBD1 on 5 matching bases. V lost 0 bases, J lost 1 base, and 10 bases lay in between. CDR3 length: 15 residues. In germline, CDR1 is SGDLS, CDR2 YYNGEE. Here the CDR3 reads CASSVEAQGNTEAFF. The CDR3 region has the DNA TGTGCCAGCAGCGTAGAGGCGCAGGGGAACACTGAAGCTTTCTTT.

V and J are TRBV29-1 and TRBJ2-7, with D tentatively TRBD1 (6 bases). Germline CDR1 is SQVTM and CDR2 is ANQGSEA. V shed 4 bases and J shed 4 bases, with 17 bases lying between them. This CDR3 contains 14 residues. CDR3 protein: CSVASRRGTYEQYF. The CDR3 DNA reads TGCAGCGTTGCGTCGCGCAGGGGTACGTACGAGCAGTACTTC.

V and J are TRBV18 and TRBJ1-1, with D possibly being TRBD1 (5 bases). V was trimmed by 3 bases and J by 6 bases, leaving 14 bases between them. CDR1 is KGHSH and CDR2 is LQKENI in the germline V gene. The CDR3 is 14 residues long. In DNA, the CDR3 is TGTGCCAGCTCACCCCAGGGATGGAGGGCTGAAGCTTTCTTT. This sequence encodes CASSPQGWRAEAFF.

The gene calls are TRBV5-1 and TRBJ2-1; 9 bases align to TRBD2. J was trimmed by 4 bases and V by 6 bases; bases with no gene match: 8. The CDR3 runs 15 residues. Germline V gives CDR1 SGHRS, CDR2 YFSETQ. CDR3 DNA sequence: TGCGCCAGCACTAGCGGGACTGCAAATTACAATGAGCAGTTCTTC. Its translation is CASTSGTANYNEQFF.

The chain has TRBV30 and TRBJ1-2, with D maybe TRBD1 (5 bases). This CDR3 is built from 13 residues. In germline, CDR1 is GTSNPN, CDR2 SVGIG (reference sequence). V was trimmed by 3 bases and J by 4 bases, leaving 12 bases between them. This CDR3 reads CAWRWGGSYGYTF. The CDR3 DNA follows: TGTGCCTGGAGGTGGGGGGGGAGCTATGGCTACACCTTC.

DNA of the CDR3: TGTGCCTGGAGTAGGACAGGGCAGGGTGGCTACACCTTC. It specifies CAWSRTGQGGYTF. The rearrangement links TRBV30 to TRBJ1-2; 8 bases line up with TRBD1. Germline V gives CDR1 GTSNPN, CDR2 SVGIG (reference sequence). V dropped 2 bases and J dropped 7; count of bases not matched to a gene: 6. This CDR3 is built from 13 residues.

The genes are TRBV2 and TRBJ2-7; TRBD1 aligns across 11 bases. The CDR3 is 13 amino acids. J lost 4 bases, V lost 10 bases, and 6 bases had no gene match. Per germline, CDR1 SNHLY and CDR2 FYNNEI. Written as DNA, the CDR3 is TGTGCCAAGGGACAGGGGGGACAGTACGAGCAGTACTTC. Its protein product is CAKGQGGQYEQYF.

This chain links TRBV3-1 (or the pseudogene TRBV3-2) with TRBJ2-7; 7 bases fit TRBD2. The V segment lost 4 bases and the J segment 7 bases; nucleotides outside the gene matches: 16. This CDR3 comprises 16 residues. From germline, CDR1 is LGHDT and CDR2 YNNKEL (reference sequence). DNA for the CDR3: TGTGCCAGCAGCCCAAAACGGGACTATTCCTCTTGGGAGCAGTACTTC. This encodes CASSPKRDYSSWEQYF.

The chain carries TRBV6-2 or TRBV6-3 and TRBJ1-2; no definite D call. CDR3 length equals 12 residues. Germline CDR1 MNHEY, CDR2 SVGEGT. Trimming took off 2 bases at V and 5 bases at J, with 6 bases between the two ends. The CDR3 nucleotides read TGTGCCAGCAGTTACCCAGGATATGGCTACACCTTC. Encoded protein: CASSYPGYGYTF.

The chain is built from TRBV19 and TRBJ2-1; 10 nucleotides align to TRBD2. V shed 1 base and J 5 bases; nucleotides not matched to a gene: 17. The germline CDR1 and CDR2 sequences are LNHDA and SQIVND (reference sequence). CDR3 length equals 20 residues. CDR3 in amino acids: CASSIGREGLAGGGHNEQFF. The DNA for the CDR3 is TGTGCCAGTAGTATAGGTCGGGAGGGTTTAGCGGGGGGCGGCCACAATGAGCAGTTCTTC.

This clone appeared once. Here the CDR3 reads CATSRGRTGLEQYF. Here the CDR3 DNA reads TGTGCCACCAGCAGAGGGAGAACGGGACTCGAGCAGTACTTC. The chain combines TRBV15 with TRBJ2-7; tentatively, D is TRBD2 (6 bases). V was cut by 1 base and J by 6 bases, with 13 bases left in between. Germline-derived CDR1 and CDR2 are LNHNV and YYDKDF (reference sequence). The CDR3 spans 14 residues.

The rearrangement joins TRBV5-5 to TRBJ1-2, with D tentatively TRBD1 (6 bases). V was shortened by 1 base and J by 7 bases, with 11 bases between the two germline ends. CDR3 length: 13 amino acids. The germline CDR1 and CDR2 sequences are SGHKS and YYEKEE (reference sequence). The CDR3: CASSLNRVGGYTF. The CDR3, as DNA: TGTGCCAGCAGCTTGAACAGGGTTGGTGGCTACACCTTC. The full variable domain, its missing parts supplied by reference TRBV5-5 and TRBJ1-2, is DAGVTQSPTHLIKTRGQQVTLRCSPISGHKSVSWYQQVLGQGPQFIFQYYEKEERGRGNFPDRFSARQFPNYSSELNVNALLLGDSALYLCASSLNRVGGYTFGSGTRLTVV.

This sequence joins TRBV30 and TRBJ1-5, with D perhaps matching TRBD1 (6 bases). Trimming stripped 5 bases from V and 7 bases from J, with 12 bases between. CDR1 GTSNPN and CDR2 SVGIG come from the germline V gene (reference sequence). There are 12 residues in the CDR3. CDR3 sequence reads: CAWDTGGQPQHF. The CDR3 bases are TGTGCCTGGGACACGGGGGGCCAGCCCCAGCATTTT. The entire variable domain, with the rest obtained from reference TRBV30 and TRBJ1-5, is as follows: SQTIHQWPATLVQPVGSPLSLECTVEGTSNPNLYWYRQAAGRGLQLLFYSVGIGQISSEVPQNLSASRPQDRQFILSSKKLLLSDSGFYLCAWDTGGQPQHFGDGTRLSIL.

The chain has TRBV5-4 and TRBJ2-7, with 9 bases fitting TRBD2. Germline CDR1 is SGHNT and CDR2 is YYREEE (reference sequence). The CDR3 contains 15 residues. The V gene end was trimmed by 4 bases and the J gene end by 5 bases; junction bases not matched to a gene: 10. For the CDR3, the DNA is TGTGCCAGCAGCAGACGGACTAGCGTTTTCGACGAGCAGTACTTC. It encodes CASSRRTSVFDEQYF.

This clone came up a few times. This rearrangement joins TRBV9 to TRBJ1-2; 7 bases match TRBD1. The V segment lost 4 bases and the J segment 3 bases; nucleotides outside the gene matches: 6. CDR1 is SGDLS and CDR2 is YYNGEE in the germline V gene. There are 14 residues in the CDR3. CDR3 in amino acids: CASSPRDSHYGYTF. The CDR3 nucleotides read TGTGCCAGCAGCCCACGGGACAGCCACTATGGCTACACCTTC.

V is TRBV7-3 and J is TRBJ2-3; 10 bases align to TRBD2. Germline assignment: CDR1 SGHTA and CDR2 FQGTGA. The CDR3 is 16 amino acids. Germline trimming cut 5 bases from V and 1 base from J; bases unmatched to any gene: 6. In DNA form, the CDR3 reads TGTGCCAGCAGCGGTCTAGCGGGAGTCGGCACAGATACGCAGTATTTT. Amino acids: CASSGLAGVGTDTQYF.

The gene calls are TRBV9 and TRBJ1-4; 9 nucleotides align to TRBD1. This CDR3 is 15 amino acids long. CDR1 SGDLS and CDR2 YYNGEE come from the germline V gene. V dropped 4 bases and J dropped 3; count of bases not matched to a gene: 4. CDR3 loop: CASSFDRGANEKLFF. DNA for the CDR3: TGTGCCAGCAGCTTCGACAGGGGGGCTAATGAAAAACTGTTTTTT. The whole variable domain, remainder taken from reference TRBV9 and TRBJ1-4, is DSGVTQTPKHLITATGQRVTLRCSPRSGDLSVYWYQQSLDQGLQFLIQYYNGEERAKGNILERFSAQQFPDLHSELNLSSLELGDSALYFCASSFDRGANEKLFFGSGTQLSVL.